The clone carrying this TCR beta chain was picked up one time. Its specificity is unknown. Sorted subsets were CFSE-labeled and cultured approximately 5 days with allogeneic dendritic cells. This sample is part of a study of regulatory dendritic cells for organ transplantation. CDR1 and CDR2 from the germline V gene are SGHTA and FQGNSA. CDR3 length equals 14 residues. Deletions cut 6 bases from V and 7 bases from J, with 19 bases between. TCRdb's copy holds only in-frame clones and misses some; the assay was immunoSEQ multiplex PCR. The table records 20,000 to 25,000 clones, roughly 88% of them present only once.

Sample: naive CD4+ T cells from blood cultured with regulatory dendritic cells. The subset here: CD45RA+ naive T cells. This sequence joins TRBV7-2 and TRBJ2-7; D is tentatively TRBD1 or TRBD2 (5 bases each). The source is a human donor in good health. CDR3 loop: CASRGPTGSPEQYF. CDR3 DNA: TGTGCCAGCAGGGGACCTACGGGAAGCCCGGAGCAGTACTTC. Combining the CDR3 with reference TRBV7-2 and TRBJ2-7 gives the whole variable domain GAGVSQSPSNKVTEKGKDVELRCDPISGHTALYWYRQSLGQGLEFLIYFQGNSAPDKSGLPSDRFSAERTGGSVSTLTIQRTQQEDSAVYLCASRGPTGSPEQYFGPGTRLTVT.